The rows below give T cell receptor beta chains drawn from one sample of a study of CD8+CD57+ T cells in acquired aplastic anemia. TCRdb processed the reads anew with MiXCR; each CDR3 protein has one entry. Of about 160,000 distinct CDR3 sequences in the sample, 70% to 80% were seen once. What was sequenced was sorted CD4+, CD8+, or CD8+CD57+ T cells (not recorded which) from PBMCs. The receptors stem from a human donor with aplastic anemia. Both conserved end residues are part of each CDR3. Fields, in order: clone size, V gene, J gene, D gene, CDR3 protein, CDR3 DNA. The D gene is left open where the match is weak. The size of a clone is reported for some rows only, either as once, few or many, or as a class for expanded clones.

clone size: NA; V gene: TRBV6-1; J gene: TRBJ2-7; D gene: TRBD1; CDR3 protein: CASIRGTASYEQYF; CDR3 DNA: TGTGCCAGCATCCGAGGGACAGCCTCCTACGAGCAGTACTTC
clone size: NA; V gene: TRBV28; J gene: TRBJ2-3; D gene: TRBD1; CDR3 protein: CASSPRTGVADTQYF; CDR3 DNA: TGTGCCAGCAGTCCCCGGACAGGCGTGGCAGATACGCAGTATTTT
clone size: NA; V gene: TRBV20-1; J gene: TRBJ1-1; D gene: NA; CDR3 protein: CSAASYGNTEAFF; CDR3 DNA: TGCAGTGCCGCCTCCTACGGGAACACTGAAGCTTTCTTT
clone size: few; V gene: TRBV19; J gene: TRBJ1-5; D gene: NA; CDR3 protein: CASSPSTTQPQHF; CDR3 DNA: TGTGCCAGTAGCCCCTCGACAACTCAGCCCCAGCATTTT
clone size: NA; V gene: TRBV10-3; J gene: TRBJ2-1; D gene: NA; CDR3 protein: CAISGGPYNEQFF; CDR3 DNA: TGTGCCATCAGTGGAGGCCCCTACAATGAGCAGTTCTTC
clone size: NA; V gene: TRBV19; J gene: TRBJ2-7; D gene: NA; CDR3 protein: CASSLSVIHSYEQYF; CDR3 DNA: TGTGCCAGTAGCCTCTCGGTCATCCACTCCTACGAGCAGTACTTC
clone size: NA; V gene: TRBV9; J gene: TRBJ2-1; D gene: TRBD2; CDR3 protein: CASSVGGAGGPYNEQFF; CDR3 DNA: TGTGCCAGCAGCGTAGGAGGGGCGGGGGGTCCCTACAATGAGCAGTTCTTC
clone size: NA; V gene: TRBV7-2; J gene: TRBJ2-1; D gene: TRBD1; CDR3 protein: CASSTGQGVYNEQFF; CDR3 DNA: TGTGCCAGCAGCACAGGACAGGGGGTTTACAATGAGCAGTTCTTC
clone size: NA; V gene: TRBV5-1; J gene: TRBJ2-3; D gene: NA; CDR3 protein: CASSLVVTSTDTQYF; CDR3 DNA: TGCGCCAGCAGCTTGGTCGTAACTAGCACAGATACGCAGTATTTT
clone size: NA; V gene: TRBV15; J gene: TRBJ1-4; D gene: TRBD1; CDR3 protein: CATSKGTGSDEKLFF; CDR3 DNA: TGTGCCACCAGCAAGGGGACAGGGAGCGATGAAAAACTGTTTTTT
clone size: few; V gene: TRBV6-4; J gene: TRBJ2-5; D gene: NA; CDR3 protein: CASSPLETQYF; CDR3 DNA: TGTGCCAGCAGCCCCCTAGAGACCCAGTACTTC
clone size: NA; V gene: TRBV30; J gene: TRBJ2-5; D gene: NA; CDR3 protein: CAWSVLTGDTQYF; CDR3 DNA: TGTGCCTGGAGTGTACTGACCGGAGATACGCAGTACTTC
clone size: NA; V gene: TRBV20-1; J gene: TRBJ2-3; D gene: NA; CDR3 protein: CSAPTVSRRTDTQYF; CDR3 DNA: TGCAGTGCTCCGACCGTATCCCGAAGGACAGATACGCAGTATTTT
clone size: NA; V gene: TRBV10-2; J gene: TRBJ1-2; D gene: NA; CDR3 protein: CAIRTDGGYTF; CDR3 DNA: TGCGCCATCAGGACGGACGGCGGCTACACCTTC
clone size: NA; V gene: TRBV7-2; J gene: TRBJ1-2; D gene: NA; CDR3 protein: CASSLISGVQGYTF; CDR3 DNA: TGTGCCAGCAGCTTAATATCTGGGGTACAGGGCTACACCTTC
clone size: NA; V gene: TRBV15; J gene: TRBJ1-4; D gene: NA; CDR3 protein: CATSRGGINEKLFF; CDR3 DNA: TGTGCCACCAGCAGAGGAGGGATTAATGAAAAACTGTTTTTT
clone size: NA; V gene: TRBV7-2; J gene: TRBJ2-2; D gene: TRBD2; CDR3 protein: CASRPGGGGRNTGELFF; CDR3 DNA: TGTGCCAGCAGGCCCGGGGGGGGGGGCCGGAACACCGGGGAGCTGTTTTTT
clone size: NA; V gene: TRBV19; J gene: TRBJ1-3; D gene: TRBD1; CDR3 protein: CASSLDRTNTIYF; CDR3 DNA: TGTGCCAGTAGTCTGGACAGGACAAACACCATATATTTT
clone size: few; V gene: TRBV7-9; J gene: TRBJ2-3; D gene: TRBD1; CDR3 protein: CASSVGQGADTQYF; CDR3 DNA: TGTGCCAGCAGCGTGGGACAGGGGGCAGATACGCAGTATTTT
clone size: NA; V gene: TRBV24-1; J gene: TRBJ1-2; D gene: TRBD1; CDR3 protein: CATSEGQGTGYTF; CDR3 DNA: TGTGCCACCAGCGAAGGACAGGGAACTGGCTACACCTTC
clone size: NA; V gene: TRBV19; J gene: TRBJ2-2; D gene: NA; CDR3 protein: CASTMLRNTGELFF; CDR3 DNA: TGTGCCAGTACCATGTTGAGGAATACCGGGGAGCTGTTTTTT
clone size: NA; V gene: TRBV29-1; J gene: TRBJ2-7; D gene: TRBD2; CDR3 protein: CSVERLATSAYEQYF; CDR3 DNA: TGCAGCGTTGAGAGATTAGCGACTAGCGCCTACGAGCAGTACTTC
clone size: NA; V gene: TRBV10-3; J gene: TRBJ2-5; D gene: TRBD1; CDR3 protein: CAIREQGAGETQYF; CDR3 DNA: TGTGCCATCAGGGAACAGGGGGCCGGGGAGACCCAGTACTTC
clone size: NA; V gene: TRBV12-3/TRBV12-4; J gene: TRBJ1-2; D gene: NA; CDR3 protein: CASSLTGAGNYGYTF; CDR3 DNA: TGTGCCAGCAGCTTAACAGGAGCTGGTAACTATGGCTACACCTTC
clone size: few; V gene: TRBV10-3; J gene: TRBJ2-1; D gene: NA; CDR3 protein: CAISGSSGYEQFF; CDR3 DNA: TGTGCCATCAGTGGATCCAGCGGCTATGAGCAGTTCTTC
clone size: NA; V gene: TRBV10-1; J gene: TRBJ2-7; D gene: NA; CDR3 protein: CASSEGRSCEQYF; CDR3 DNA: TGCGCCAGCAGTGAGGGCAGATCGTGCGAGCAGTACTTC
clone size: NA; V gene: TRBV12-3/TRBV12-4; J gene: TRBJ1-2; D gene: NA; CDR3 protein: CASRMAVSYGYTF; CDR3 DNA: TGTGCCAGCAGGATGGCAGTTTCCTATGGCTACACCTTC
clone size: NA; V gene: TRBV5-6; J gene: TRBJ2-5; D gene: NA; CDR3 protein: CASSRSGHETQYF; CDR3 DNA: TGTGCCAGCAGCCGCTCTGGGCACGAGACCCAGTACTTC
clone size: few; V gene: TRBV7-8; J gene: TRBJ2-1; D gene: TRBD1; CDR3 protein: CASSSGQPYEQFF; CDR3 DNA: TGTGCCAGCAGCTCGGGACAGCCTTACGAGCAGTTCTTC
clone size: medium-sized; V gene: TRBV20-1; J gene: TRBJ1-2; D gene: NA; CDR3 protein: CSAPDRDTNYGYTF; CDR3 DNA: TGCAGTGCCCCCGACCGGGACACGAACTATGGCTACACCTTC
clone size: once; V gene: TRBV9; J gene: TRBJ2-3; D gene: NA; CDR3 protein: CASRVAMGTDTQYF; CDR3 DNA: TGTGCCAGCAGAGTAGCTATGGGCACAGATACGCAGTATTTT
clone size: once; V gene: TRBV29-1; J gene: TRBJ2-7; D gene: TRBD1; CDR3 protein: CSMDWGQDRAYEQHF; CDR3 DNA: TGCAGCATGGATTGGGGGCAAGACAGGGCGTACGAGCAGCACTTC
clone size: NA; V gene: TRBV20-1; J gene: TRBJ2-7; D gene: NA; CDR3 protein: CSAGGQTSYEQYF; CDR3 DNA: TGCAGTGCTGGAGGACAGACCTCCTACGAGCAGTACTTC
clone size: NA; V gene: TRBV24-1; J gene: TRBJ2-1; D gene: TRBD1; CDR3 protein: CATSEQTGTGGGEQFF; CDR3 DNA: TGTGCCACCAGTGAGCAAACCGGGACAGGGGGGGGTGAGCAGTTCTTC
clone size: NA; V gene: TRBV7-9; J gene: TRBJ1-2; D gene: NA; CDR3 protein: CAWLEGASAYTF; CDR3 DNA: TGTGCCTGGTTGGAGGGTGCGAGTGCCTACACCTTC
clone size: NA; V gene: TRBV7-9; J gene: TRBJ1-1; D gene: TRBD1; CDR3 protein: CASSRDREVTEAFF; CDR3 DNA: TGTGCCAGCAGCCGCGACAGGGAGGTCACTGAAGCTTTCTTT
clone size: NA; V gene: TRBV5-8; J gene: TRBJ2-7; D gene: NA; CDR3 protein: CASSSQGFEQYF; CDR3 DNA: TGTGCCAGCAGCTCACAGGGCTTCGAGCAGTACTTC
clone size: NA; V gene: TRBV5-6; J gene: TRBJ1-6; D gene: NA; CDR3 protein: CASSQLVGGDFTPGNSPLHF; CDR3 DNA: TGTGCCAGCAGCCAACTAGTTGGGGGCGACTTTACCCCTGGGAATTCACCCCTCCACTTT
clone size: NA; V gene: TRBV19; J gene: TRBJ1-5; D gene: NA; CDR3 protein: CASRWSNQPQHF; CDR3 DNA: TGTGCCAGTAGGTGGTCGAATCAGCCCCAGCATTTT
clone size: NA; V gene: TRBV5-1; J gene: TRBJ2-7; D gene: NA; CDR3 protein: CASSLGRGNEQYF; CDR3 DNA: TGCGCCAGCAGCTTGGGACGGGGAAACGAGCAGTACTTC
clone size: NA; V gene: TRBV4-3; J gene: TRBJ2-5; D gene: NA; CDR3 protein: CASSQWGNGETQYF; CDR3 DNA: TGCGCCAGCAGCCAATGGGGGAACGGAGAGACCCAGTACTTC
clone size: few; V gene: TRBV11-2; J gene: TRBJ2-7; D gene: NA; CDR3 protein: CASSLGISGAYEQYF; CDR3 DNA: TGTGCCAGCAGCTTAGGCATTAGCGGCGCCTACGAGCAGTACTTC
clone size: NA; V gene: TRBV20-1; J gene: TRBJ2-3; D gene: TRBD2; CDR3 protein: CSARSTSGNTDTQYF; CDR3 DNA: TGCAGTGCTAGGTCGACTAGCGGGAACACAGATACGCAGTATTTT
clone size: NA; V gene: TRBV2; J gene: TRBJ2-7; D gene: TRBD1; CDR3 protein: CASRSMGQVTEEQYF; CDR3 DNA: TGTGCCAGCAGGTCGATGGGACAGGTCACAGAGGAGCAGTACTTC
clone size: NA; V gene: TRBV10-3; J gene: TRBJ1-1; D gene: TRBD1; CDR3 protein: CAISTGGDTEAFF; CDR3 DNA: TGTGCCATCAGTACAGGGGGGGACACTGAAGCTTTCTTT
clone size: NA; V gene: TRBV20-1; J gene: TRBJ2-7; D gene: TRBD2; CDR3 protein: CSARRLAGGFSYEQYF; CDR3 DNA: TGCAGTGCTCGAAGGTTAGCGGGGGGATTCTCCTACGAGCAGTACTTC
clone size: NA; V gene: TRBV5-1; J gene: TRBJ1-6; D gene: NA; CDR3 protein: CASSLGGDRNSPLHF; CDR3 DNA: TGCGCCAGCAGCTTGGGCGGGGATCGTAATTCACCCCTCCACTTT
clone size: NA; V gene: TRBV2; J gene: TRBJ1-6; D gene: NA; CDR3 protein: CASSPQWGGDNSPLHF; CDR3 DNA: TGTGCCAGCAGTCCACAGTGGGGGGGTGATAATTCACCCCTCCACTTT
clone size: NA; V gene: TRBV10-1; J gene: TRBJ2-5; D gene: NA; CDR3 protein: CASRHFSRPVGGRRETQYF; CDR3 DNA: TGCGCCAGCAGACATTTTTCGAGACCAGTTGGGGGTCGTAGGGAGACCCAGTACTTC